This entry describes one T cell receptor (beta chain). The antigen is undetermined. This record comes from a study of T cell responses to AZD1222 COVID-19 vaccine. Whole-study context: Second-dose schedules of about 4 or about 12 weeks were combined. Broader study findings: There were mostly white British donors and more females than males, and clonal diversity was possibly underestimated. CD4 TCRs covered the whole spike, strongest at regions 160-218 and 743-854. The number of AZD1222 recipients seropositive at baseline was only five or six.

The table came from immunoSEQ multiplex PCR; TCRdb's copy has only in-frame clones and leaves some out. The repertoire holds around 130,000 clones, with 80% to 90% as singletons. The TCR sequence derives from an adult in good health. The sample here was peripheral blood, taken on day 0 of AZD1222 vaccination.

CDR3 region: CASFTLWGTMTNTGELFF. CDR3 sequence (DNA): TGTGCCAGCTTCACGCTCTGGGGGACTATGACGAACACCGGGGAGCTGTTTTTT. V and J are TRBV28 and TRBJ2-2, with TRBD2 matching over 7 bases. This CDR3 comprises 18 residues. Per the germline V gene, CDR1 is MDHEN and CDR2 is SYDVKM. V lost 8 bases to trimming and J lost 0 bases; unmatched junction nucleotides: 15.